A selection of T cell receptor beta chains follows, all from one sample in a study of PD-L1 blockade in urothelial cancer. The assay was immunoSEQ multiplex PCR, and TCRdb's table has in-frame clones only and misses some. The sample contains some 50,000 clones, approximately 88% of which appear only once. Here the sequenced sample was PBMCs, taken around atezolizumab (anti-PD-L1) treatment. The source of these receptors is a woman aged 55-70 years with urothelial cancer. CDR3s include the opening cysteine and the closing phenylalanine or tryptophan. The D gene is left open where the match is weak. Clone size, where shown, is once, few, many, or a class for clones that have expanded.

d_gene,abundance,j_gene,v_gene,CDR3nt,CDR3aa
TRBD1,NA,TRBJ1-2,TRBV6-1,TGTGCCAGCAGTGACCTTGACAGGGGCGATAACTATGGCTACACCTTC,CASSDLDRGDNYGYTF
TRBD2,NA,TRBJ2-7,TRBV13,TGTGCCAGCAGCTCTACTCTAGCGGGGGGCGAGCAGTACTTC,CASSSTLAGGEQYF
NA,NA,TRBJ2-1,TRBV11-3,TGTGCCAGCAGCCAATTCGGGGGTTCGCACAATGAGCAGTTCTTC,CASSQFGGSHNEQFF
TRBD2,NA,TRBJ2-1,TRBV5-5,TGTGCCAGCAGCTCCTGGCGGGGGGGAAACAATGAGCAGTTCTTC,CASSSWRGGNNEQFF
TRBD2,NA,TRBJ2-7,TRBV5-1,TGCGCCAGCAGCTTGGGGGGGACATCCGGGACTAGCGGGTCAGGTTCCTACGAGCAGTACTTC,CASSLGGTSGTSGSGSYEQYF
TRBD2,NA,TRBJ2-7,TRBV7-2,TGTGCCAGCCTTCTAGGGGCGGGAGGAATCTCCGAGCAGTACTTC,CASLLGAGGISEQYF
NA,NA,TRBJ1-5,TRBV2,TGTGCCAGCAGTGACGGTCAGGGAATTAATCAGCCCCAGCATTTT,CASSDGQGINQPQHF
TRBD1,NA,TRBJ2-7,TRBV19,TGTGCCAGTACCCCGACAGGGGCGCTAACCGCTCCCCTCTACGAGCAGTACTTC,CASTPTGALTAPLYEQYF
NA,NA,TRBJ1-1,TRBV18,TGTGCCAGTCTGCAGGGGCGGAACACTGAAGCTTTCTTT,CASLQGRNTEAFF
NA,NA,TRBJ2-1,TRBV5-4,TGTGCCAGCAGCTTGGCAGCGAGTCGCGACAATGAGCAGTTCTTC,CASSLAASRDNEQFF
TRBD2,few,TRBJ2-1,TRBV4-2,TGTGCCAGCAGCCAAGGTGCGGGGGGCCCCGAACATGAGCAGTTCTTC,CASSQGAGGPEHEQFF
TRBD1,NA,TRBJ2-7,TRBV7-8,TGTGCCAGCAGCTTAGAAGCGGGACAGGGGCACTACGAGCAGTACTTC,CASSLEAGQGHYEQYF
TRBD2,NA,TRBJ2-7,TRBV15,TGTGCCACCAGCAGGCCGGGACTAGCACGCAACGAGCAGTACTTC,CATSRPGLARNEQYF
NA,few,TRBJ1-2,TRBV27,TGTGCCAGCAACCGGCAGGGCCTCTCGGGTGGCTACACCTTC,CASNRQGLSGGYTF
NA,NA,TRBJ2-5,TRBV6-1,TGTGCCAGCAGACGGGGAGGCCAGACTGAAGAGACCCAGTACTTC,CASRRGGQTEETQYF
NA,NA,TRBJ1-4,TRBV18,TGTGCCAGCTCGCGGCCTAATGAAAAACTGTTTTTT,CASSRPNEKLFF
NA,NA,TRBJ2-1,TRBV6-4,TGTGCCAGCAGTGACACCTTCCCGACAAGTGAGCAGTTCTTC,CASSDTFPTSEQFF
NA,NA,TRBJ2-7,TRBV9,TGTGCCAGCAGCGTGAGTCTAACCTCCTACGAGCAGTACTTC,CASSVSLTSYEQYF
NA,NA,TRBJ2-7,TRBV2,TGTGCCAGCAGTGAACCTAGCTCCTACGAGCAGTACTTC,CASSEPSSYEQYF
TRBD2,NA,TRBJ2-1,TRBV19,TGTGCCAGTAGTATAAAGTCACTTCGGACTAGCGGGAGAAATGAGCAGTTCTTC,CASSIKSLRTSGRNEQFF
NA,NA,TRBJ1-6,TRBV7-2,TGTGCCAGCAGTCAACGACTTGGGAATTCACCCCTCCACTTT,CASSQRLGNSPLHF
TRBD1,NA,TRBJ2-4,TRBV5-1,TGCGCCAGCAGCTTGGAGGGGACAGACCCGGACATTCAGTACTTC,CASSLEGTDPDIQYF
NA,NA,TRBJ1-2,TRBV14,TGTGCCAGCAGCCAAAGCGGGGGCACGGGCTACACCTTC,CASSQSGGTGYTF
NA,many,TRBJ2-5,TRBV10-3,TGTGCCATCAGTGAGAAGGGGGGGGCTGGGGAGACCCAGTACTTC,CAISEKGGAGETQYF
NA,NA,TRBJ2-3,TRBV7-3,TGTGCCAGCAGCTCCCGACTAGTCGGGGATACGCAGTATTTT,CASSSRLVGDTQYF